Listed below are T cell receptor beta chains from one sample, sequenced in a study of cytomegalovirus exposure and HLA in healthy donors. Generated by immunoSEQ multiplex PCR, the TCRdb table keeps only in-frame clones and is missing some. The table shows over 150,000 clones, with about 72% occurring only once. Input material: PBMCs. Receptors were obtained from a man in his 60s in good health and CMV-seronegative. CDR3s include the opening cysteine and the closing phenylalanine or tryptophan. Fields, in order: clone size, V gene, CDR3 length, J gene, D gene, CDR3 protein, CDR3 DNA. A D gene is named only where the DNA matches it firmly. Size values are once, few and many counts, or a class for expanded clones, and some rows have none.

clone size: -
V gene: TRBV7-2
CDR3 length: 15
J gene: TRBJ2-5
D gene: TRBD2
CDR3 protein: CASSFDAVAGETQYF
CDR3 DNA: TGTGCCAGCAGCTTTGATGCGGTAGCGGGAGAGACCCAGTACTTC

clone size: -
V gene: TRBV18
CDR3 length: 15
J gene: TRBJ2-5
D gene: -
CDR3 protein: CASSLGGLLQETQYF
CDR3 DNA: TGTGCCAGCTCCCTGGGGGGGCTTCTCCAAGAGACCCAGTACTTC

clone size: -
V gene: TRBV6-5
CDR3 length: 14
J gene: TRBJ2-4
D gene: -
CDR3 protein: CASNPAGAGGFQYF
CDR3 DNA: TGTGCCAGCAATCCCGCGGGGGCCGGAGGCTTTCAGTACTTC

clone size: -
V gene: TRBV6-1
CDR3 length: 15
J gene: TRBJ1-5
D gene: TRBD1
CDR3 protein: CASSGLQGAGQPQHF
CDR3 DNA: TGTGCCAGCAGTGGACTACAGGGGGCAGGTCAGCCCCAGCATTTT

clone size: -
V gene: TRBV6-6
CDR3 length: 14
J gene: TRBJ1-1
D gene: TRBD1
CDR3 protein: CASSQDRGGSEAFF
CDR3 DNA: TGTGCCAGCAGTCAGGACAGGGGAGGGTCTGAAGCTTTCTTT

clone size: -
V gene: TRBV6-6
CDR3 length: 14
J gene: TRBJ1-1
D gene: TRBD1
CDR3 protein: CASSAQGVGTEAFF
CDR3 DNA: TGTGCCAGCAGCGCACAGGGGGTTGGGACTGAAGCTTTCTTT

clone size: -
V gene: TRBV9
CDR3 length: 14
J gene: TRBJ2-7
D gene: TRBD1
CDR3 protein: CASSVGTGLDEQYF
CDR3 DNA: TGTGCCAGCAGCGTGGGGACAGGGCTAGACGAGCAGTACTTC

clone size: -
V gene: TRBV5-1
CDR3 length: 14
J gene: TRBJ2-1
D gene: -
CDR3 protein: CASSDPQGSNEQFF
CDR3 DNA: TGCGCCAGCAGCGACCCCCAGGGATCCAATGAGCAGTTCTTC

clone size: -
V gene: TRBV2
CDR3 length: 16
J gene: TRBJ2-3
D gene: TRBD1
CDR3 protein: CASSPRTGGSTDTQYF
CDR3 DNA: TGTGCCAGCAGTCCCCGGACAGGGGGAAGCACAGATACGCAGTATTTT

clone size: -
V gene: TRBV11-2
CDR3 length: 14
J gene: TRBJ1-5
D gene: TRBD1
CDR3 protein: CASSLSQGGQPQHF
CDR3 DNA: TGTGCCAGCAGCTTATCACAGGGGGGACAGCCCCAGCATTTT

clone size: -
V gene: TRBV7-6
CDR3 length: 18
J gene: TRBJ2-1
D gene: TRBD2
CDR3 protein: CASSSFGTSGRAGLEQFF
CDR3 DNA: TGTGCCAGCAGCTCCTTCGGGACTAGCGGGAGGGCCGGGCTTGAGCAGTTCTTC

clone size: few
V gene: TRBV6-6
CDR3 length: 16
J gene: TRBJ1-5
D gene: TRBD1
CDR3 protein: CASSYSTGVNNQPQHF
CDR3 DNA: TGTGCCAGCAGTTACTCGACAGGGGTGAACAATCAGCCCCAGCATTTT

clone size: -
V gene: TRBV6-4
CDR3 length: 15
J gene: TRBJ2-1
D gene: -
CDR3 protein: CASSDHTSGNNEQFF
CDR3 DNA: TGTGCCAGCAGTGACCATACGTCAGGGAACAATGAGCAGTTCTTC

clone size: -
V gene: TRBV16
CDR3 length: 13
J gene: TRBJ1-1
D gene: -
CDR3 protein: CASIGGPNTEAFF
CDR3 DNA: TGTGCCAGCATTGGGGGCCCGAACACTGAAGCTTTCTTT

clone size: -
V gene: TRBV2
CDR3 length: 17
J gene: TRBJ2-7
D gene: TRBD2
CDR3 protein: CASSGVSGSGVHYEQYF
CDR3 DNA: TGTGCCAGCAGTGGAGTTAGCGGGAGTGGTGTGCACTACGAGCAGTACTTC

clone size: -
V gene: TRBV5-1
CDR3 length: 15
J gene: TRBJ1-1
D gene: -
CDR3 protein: CASSPTGHPNTEAFF
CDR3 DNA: TGCGCCAGCAGCCCAACCGGACACCCGAACACTGAAGCTTTCTTT

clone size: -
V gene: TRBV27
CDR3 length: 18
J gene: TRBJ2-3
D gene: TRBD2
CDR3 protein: CASSYILAGGPSADTQYF
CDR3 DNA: TGTGCCAGCAGTTATATCCTAGCGGGAGGGCCGTCAGCAGATACGCAGTATTTT

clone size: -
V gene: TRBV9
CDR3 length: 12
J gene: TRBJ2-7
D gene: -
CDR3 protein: CASSSFSYEQYF
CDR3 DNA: TGTGCCAGCAGCTCTTTCTCCTACGAGCAGTACTTC

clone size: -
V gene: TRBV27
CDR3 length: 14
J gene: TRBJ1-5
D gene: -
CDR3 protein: CASSPVYSNQPQHF
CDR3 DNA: TGTGCCAGCAGTCCGGTCTATAGCAATCAGCCCCAGCATTTT

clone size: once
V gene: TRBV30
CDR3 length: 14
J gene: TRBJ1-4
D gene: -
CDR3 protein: CAWSVQGVNEKLFF
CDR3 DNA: TGTGCCTGGAGTGTACAAGGGGTTAATGAAAAACTGTTTTTT

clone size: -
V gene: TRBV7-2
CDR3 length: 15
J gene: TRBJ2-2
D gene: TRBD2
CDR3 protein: CASSLDSGRAGELFF
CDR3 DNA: TGTGCCAGCAGCTTAGATAGCGGGAGGGCCGGGGAGCTGTTTTTT

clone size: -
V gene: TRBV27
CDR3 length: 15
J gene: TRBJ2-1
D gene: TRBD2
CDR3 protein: CASSFSGRVSNEQFF
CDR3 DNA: TGTGCCAGCAGTTTTTCCGGGAGGGTTTCCAATGAGCAGTTCTTC

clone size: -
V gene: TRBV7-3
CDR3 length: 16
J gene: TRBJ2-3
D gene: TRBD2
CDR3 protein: CASSFRPGTSGGTQYF
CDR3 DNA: TGTGCCAGCAGCTTCCGTCCCGGGACTAGCGGGGGTACGCAGTATTTT

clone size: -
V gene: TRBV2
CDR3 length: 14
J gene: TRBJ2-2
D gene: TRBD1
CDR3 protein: CASSVLQGSGELFF
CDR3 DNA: TGTGCCAGCAGTGTGCTACAGGGGTCCGGGGAGCTGTTTTTT

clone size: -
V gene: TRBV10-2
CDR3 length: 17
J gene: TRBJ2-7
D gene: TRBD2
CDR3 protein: CASSEGGLAGVGYEQYF
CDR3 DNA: TGCGCCAGCAGTGAGGGAGGACTAGCGGGAGTAGGTTACGAGCAGTACTTC

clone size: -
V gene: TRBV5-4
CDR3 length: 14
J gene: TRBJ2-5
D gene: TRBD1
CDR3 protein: CASSTRQGQETQYF
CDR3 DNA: TGTGCCAGCAGCACCCGACAGGGGCAAGAGACCCAGTACTTC

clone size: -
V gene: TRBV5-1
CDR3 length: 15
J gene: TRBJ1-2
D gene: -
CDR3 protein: CASSGSEGANYGYTF
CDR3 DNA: TGCGCCAGCAGCGGGAGCGAGGGAGCTAACTATGGCTACACCTTC

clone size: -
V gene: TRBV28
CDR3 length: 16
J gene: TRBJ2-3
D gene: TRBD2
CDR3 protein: CASSPGLAGRADTQYF
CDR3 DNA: TGTGCCAGCAGTCCGGGACTAGCGGGACGTGCAGATACGCAGTATTTT

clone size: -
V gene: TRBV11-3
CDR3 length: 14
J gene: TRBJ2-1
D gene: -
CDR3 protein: CASGTDGGSNEQFF
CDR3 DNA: TGTGCCAGCGGGACGGATGGGGGGAGCAATGAGCAGTTCTTC

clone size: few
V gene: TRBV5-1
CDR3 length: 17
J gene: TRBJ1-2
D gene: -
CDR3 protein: CASSLESGRAQNYGYTF
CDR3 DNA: TGCGCCAGCAGCTTGGAATCCGGCAGGGCCCAGAACTATGGCTACACCTTC

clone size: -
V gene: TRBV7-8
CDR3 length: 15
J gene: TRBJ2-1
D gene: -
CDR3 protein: CASSSSPSKHNEQFF
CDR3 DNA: TGTGCCAGCAGCTCGTCACCATCCAAGCACAATGAGCAGTTCTTC

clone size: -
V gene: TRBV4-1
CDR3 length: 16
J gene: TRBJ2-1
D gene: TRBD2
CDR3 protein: CASSQDGGSSYNEQFF
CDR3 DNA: TGCGCCAGCAGCCAAGACGGCGGGAGCTCCTACAATGAGCAGTTCTTC

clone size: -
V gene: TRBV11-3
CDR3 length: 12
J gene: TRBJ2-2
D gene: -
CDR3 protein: CASSLGVGELFF
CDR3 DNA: TGTGCCAGCAGCTTAGGCGTCGGGGAGCTGTTTTTT

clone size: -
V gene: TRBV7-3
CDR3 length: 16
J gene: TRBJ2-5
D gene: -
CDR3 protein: CASSFGLAAGQETQYF
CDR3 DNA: TGTGCCAGCAGCTTTGGGTTGGCGGCGGGCCAAGAGACCCAGTACTTC

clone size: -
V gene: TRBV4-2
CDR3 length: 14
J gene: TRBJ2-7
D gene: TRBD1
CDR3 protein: CASSPTGGAYEQYF
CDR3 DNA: TGTGCCAGCAGCCCCACAGGGGGCGCCTACGAGCAGTACTTC

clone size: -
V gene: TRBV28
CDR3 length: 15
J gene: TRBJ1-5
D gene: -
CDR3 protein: CASSLLGLRDQPQHF
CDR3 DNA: TGTGCCAGCAGTTTATTGGGACTCAGGGATCAGCCCCAGCATTTT

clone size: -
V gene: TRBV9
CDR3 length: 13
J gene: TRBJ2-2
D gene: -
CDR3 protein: CASSAQGTGELFF
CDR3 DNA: TGTGCCAGCAGCGCCCAGGGAACCGGGGAGCTGTTTTTT

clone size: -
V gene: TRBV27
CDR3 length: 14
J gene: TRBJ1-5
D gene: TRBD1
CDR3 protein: CASSFGQGEQPQHF
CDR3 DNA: TGTGCCAGCAGTTTCGGACAGGGTGAACAGCCCCAGCATTTT